A single sample gave rise to the 16 T cell receptor beta chains below, sequenced in a study of blood T cells in healthy people across ages. Primed by a sample-barcoded 5' primer and a J-beta primer mix, a second PCR proceeded for roughly 7 to 12 cycles. TCRdb itself ran the 5' RACE reads through MiXCR, one entry per CDR3 protein. The table shows roughly 1,500,000 distinct CDR3 sequences, with roughly 32% occurring only once. Sequenced sample: blood. The receptors stem from a woman in her 30s in good health.

The chain links TRBV5-1 to TRBJ2-4, with 11 bases identical to TRBD2. Germline lookup yields CDR1 SGHRS and CDR2 YFSETQ. This CDR3 has 15 amino acids. Trimming at V came to 0 bases and at J to 13 bases, leaving 9 bases not matched to a gene. CDR3 in amino acids: CASSLVLAGGEEQYF. The CDR3 DNA sequence: TGCGCCAGCAGCTTGGTTCTAGCGGGAGGAGAGGAGCAGTACTTC.

In this sample, this clonotype turned up a few times. This chain joins TRBV15 and TRBJ1-2; TRBD1 is a possible D gene (5 bases). This CDR3 spans 16 amino acids. Germline V gene lookup returns CDR1 LNHNV and CDR2 YYDKDF (reference sequence). V was clipped by 0 bases and J by 5 bases, with 16 bases between them. The CDR3 spells CATSREWDVPRYGYTF. CDR3 coding DNA: TGTGCCACCAGCAGAGAGTGGGACGTGCCCCGTTATGGCTACACCTTC.

At least ten counts were recorded for this clonotype. The J gene is TRBJ2-3, the V gene TRBV7-9; D call uncertain. This CDR3 has 14 amino acids. V shed 3 bases and J shed 1 base, with 8 bases lying between them. Germline V CDR1 and CDR2: SEHNR, FQNEAQ (reference sequence). CDR3 loop: CASSLASGTDTQYF. The CDR3 DNA sequence: TGTGCCAGCAGCTTGGCCAGCGGCACAGATACGCAGTATTTT. Full variable domain (missing parts from reference TRBV7-9 and TRBJ2-3): DTGVSQNPRHKITKRGQNVTFRCDPISEHNRLYWYRQTLGQGPEFLTYFQNEAQLEKSRLLSDRFSAERPKGSFSTLEIQRTEQGDSAMYLCASSLASGTDTQYFGPGTRLTVL.

This clonotype was detected only a few times. This chain uses TRBV7-2 with TRBJ1-1; tentative D call: TRBD1 (6 bases). The V and J ends lost 4 bases and 5 bases respectively, with 17 bases between them. The CDR3 is 15 residues long. Germline lookup yields CDR1 SGHTA and CDR2 FQGNSA. DNA for the CDR3: TGTGCCAGCAGCTCCCCGAAGCAGGGGTGGACTGAAGCTTTCTTT. It specifies CASSSPKQGWTEAFF.

DNA for the CDR3: TGCGCCAGCAGCCAAGCCTTTGGGACAGATACGCAGTATTTT. This codes for CASSQAFGTDTQYF. The chain uses TRBV4-1 and TRBJ2-3; no reliable D call. Germline CDR1 is MGHRA and CDR2 is YSYEKL. The V end was cut by 1 base, the J end by 3 bases, with 8 bases between. The CDR3 extends over 14 amino acids.

The V gene is TRBV20-1, the J gene TRBJ2-5; D not resolved. The DNA end lines up better with TRBJ2-7; the J call may be wrong. CDR1 and CDR2 from the germline V gene are DFQATT and SNEGSKA (reference sequence). The CDR3 loop spans 14 amino acids. The CDR3 bases are TGCAGTGCCCCTGAGGAAGGGCGCTCCTACGAGCAGTACTTC. It encodes CSAPEEGRSYEQYF.

This clonotype was detected once. The junction shows a germline mismatch at one end, possibly a read error. The chain combines TRBV7-3 with TRBJ2-5; 8 nucleotides match TRBD2. CDR3 length: 13 amino acids. Germline assignment: CDR1 SGHTA and CDR2 FQGTGA. The CDR3 DNA sequence: TGTGCCCGCAGTGGGAGCGGGGGAGGGACCCAGTACTTC. Translating it yields CARSGSGGGTQYF.

The chain recombines TRBV7-6 with TRBJ2-1, with 10 nucleotides matching TRBD2. V trimming: 2 bases; J trimming: 6 bases; junction bases outside the gene matches: 4. From germline, CDR1 is SGHVS and CDR2 FNYEAQ. The CDR3 has 15 amino acids. The CDR3 DNA is TGTGCCAGCAGCTTATTTGGGACTAGCGCCAATGAGCAGTTCTTC. Translating gives CASSLFGTSANEQFF.

The rearrangement joins TRBV25-1 to TRBJ2-6; the D is unclear. Trimming left V 2 bases short and J 4 bases short, with 9 bases between. Looked up from germline, CDR1 is MGHDK and CDR2 is SYGVNS. This CDR3 region has 15 residues. For the CDR3, the DNA is TGTGCCAGCAGTGAAATGGGGTCCGGGGCCAACGTCCTGACTTTC. Protein: CASSEMGSGANVLTF.

The chain combines TRBV2 with TRBJ1-6; unclear D gene. CDR1 and CDR2 from the germline V gene are SNHLY and FYNNEI. Deletions cut 6 bases from V and 9 bases from J, with 18 bases between. This CDR3 contains 15 residues. This CDR3 is CASSVKEGVGSPLHF. CDR3 nucleotide sequence: TGTGCCAGCAGCGTTAAAGAGGGAGTAGGTTCACCCCTCCACTTT.

The chain is built from TRBV28 and TRBJ2-4; D might be TRBD2 (5 bases). Germline V gives CDR1 MDHEN, CDR2 SYDVKM. V shed 3 bases and J shed 13 bases, with 19 bases lying between them. The CDR3 runs to 14 residues. CDR3 residues: CASSFGGLAKEQYF. CDR3 DNA: TGTGCCAGCAGTTTCGGCGGGCTCGCTAAGGAGCAGTACTTC.

J is TRBJ2-7 and V is TRBV28; 11 nucleotides line up with TRBD2. This CDR3 region has 18 residues. From germline, CDR1 is MDHEN and CDR2 SYDVKM. Unmatched junction bases numbered 10, after V lost 3 bases and J lost 0 bases. CDR3 sequence reads: CASSFPEGLAGTSYEQYF. In DNA, the CDR3 is TGTGCCAGCAGTTTCCCTGAAGGACTAGCGGGTACCTCCTACGAGCAGTACTTC.

Concerning this clonotype itself: A read error may produce the germline difference seen at one junction end. This chain uses TRBV20-1 with TRBJ2-5; 7 nucleotides agree with TRBD1. The J call is in doubt because the DNA end fits TRBJ2-7 better. CDR3 length: 14 residues. Germline V lookup: CDR1 DFQATT, CDR2 SNEGSKA (reference sequence). The CDR3 protein is CGARPGQDSCEQYF. CDR3 bases: TGCGGTGCTAGACCCGGACAGGACAGTTGCGAGCAGTACTTC.

This chain connects TRBV9 to TRBJ1-6, with D maybe TRBD1 (5 bases). Germline assignment: CDR1 SGDLS and CDR2 YYNGEE. The CDR3 runs 14 residues. V dropped 5 bases and J dropped 4 bases, with 10 bases sitting between them. The CDR3 DNA reads as TGTGCCAGCAGTACGGGGGGATATAATTCACCCCTCCACTTT. Translating gives CASSTGGYNSPLHF.

The rearrangement joins TRBV5-1 to TRBJ2-5; tentative D call: TRBD1 (6 bases). The CDR3 covers 15 residues. Germline-derived CDR1 and CDR2 are SGHRS and YFSETQ. Trimming cost V 4 bases and J 1 base, with 14 bases left between them. This chain's CDR3 is CASSDGQQSQETQYF. CDR3 DNA: TGCGCCAGCAGCGACGGACAGCAAAGCCAAGAGACCCAGTACTTC.

CDR3 coding DNA: TGTGCCAGCAGTCGCCTAGGGGGGGACACTGAAGCTTTCTTT. As protein: CASSRLGGDTEAFF. The chain has TRBV6-2 or TRBV6-3 and TRBJ1-1; maybe TRBD1 (6 bases). V lost 5 bases to trimming and J lost 3 bases, with 13 bases between them. Germline lookup yields CDR1 MNHEY and CDR2 SVGEGT. This CDR3 is 14 amino acids long.